This T cell receptor beta chain emerged from a study of cytomegalovirus exposure and HLA in healthy donors. Across the whole study: The Caucasian-associated ancestry cluster contained approximately 81% of the approximately 390 genotyped donors.

The PCR employed 60 Vbeta primers together with 13 Jbeta primers. Here immunoSEQ multiplex PCR was the method, and the copy in TCRdb shows in-frame clones only, minus some. Among about 120,000 clones listed, approximately 80% were seen once. This TCR derives from a female donor in good health and CMV-seropositive. Sample: PBMCs.

The CDR3 loop is CASSQEERLAKADTQYF. The CDR3 coding sequence is TGTGCCAGCAGCCAAGAGGAGAGACTAGCTAAGGCAGATACGCAGTATTTT. This chain connects TRBV4-2 to TRBJ2-3, with 7 nucleotides matching TRBD2. This CDR3 has 17 amino acids. Germline V gives CDR1 LGHNA, CDR2 YNFKEQ. The junction had 10 bases not matched to a gene; V was cut back by 0 bases and J by 4 bases.